This is a list of T cell receptor beta chains from one sample in a study of radiotherapy plus CTLA-4 blockade in lung cancer. Repertoires were generated with immunoSEQ multiplex PCR, while TCRdb's copy carries only in-frame clones and drops some. The table includes 85,000 to 90,000 clones, around nine tenths detected once. The starting material was peripheral blood, obtained from a patient treated with radiotherapy plus ipilimumab. These receptors were collected from a human donor with non-small cell lung cancer that progressed on radiotherapy plus ipilimumab. CDR3s include the opening cysteine and the closing phenylalanine or tryptophan. Fields, in order: V gene, J gene, D gene, clone size, CDR3 protein, CDR3 DNA. D genes are given only for firm matches. Clone size is shown for a subset of rows, as once, few, many or a class of expanded clone.

>TRBV5-1|TRBJ2-2|NA|NA
CASSLLGGVQGTGELFF
TGCGCCAGCAGCTTGTTGGGCGGGGTGCAGGGGACCGGGGAGCTGTTTTTT
>TRBV20-1|TRBJ2-1|NA|NA
CSAPQGYEQFF
TGCAGTGCTCCTCAGGGGTACGAGCAGTTCTTC
>TRBV25-1|TRBJ1-2|TRBD1|NA
CASSEYMGQGAAYYGYTF
TGTGCCAGCAGTGAATATATGGGCCAGGGGGCCGCCTACTATGGCTACACCTTC
>TRBV6-5|TRBJ1-1|NA|NA
CASSYSGVLNTEAFF
TGTGCCAGCAGTTACAGCGGGGTTTTGAACACTGAAGCTTTCTTT
>TRBV9|TRBJ2-1|TRBD2|NA
CASTVTGGLDEQFF
TGTGCCAGCACCGTTACGGGGGGGCTCGATGAGCAGTTCTTC
>TRBV5-6|TRBJ1-4|NA|NA
CASSPQGGFSTNEKLFF
TGTGCCAGCAGCCCACAGGGTGGGTTCTCAACTAATGAAAAACTGTTTTTT
>TRBV6-1|TRBJ1-1|TRBD1|once
CASRKGQGATEAFF
TGTGCCAGCAGGAAGGGACAGGGGGCCACTGAAGCTTTCTTT
>TRBV18|TRBJ2-2|NA|NA
CASSPVAGELFF
TGTGCCAGCTCACCAGTGGCCGGGGAGCTGTTTTTT
>TRBV7-8|TRBJ1-1|NA|NA
CASSLMPINTEAFF
TGTGCCAGCAGCTTAATGCCTATCAACACTGAAGCTTTCTTT
>TRBV5-1|TRBJ1-4|TRBD1|NA
CASSFGQGNEKLFF
TGCGCCAGCAGCTTCGGACAGGGAAATGAAAAACTGTTTTTT
>TRBV29-1|TRBJ2-7|NA|NA
CSVRGGGVFSYEQYF
TGCAGCGTCAGGGGCGGAGGGGTCTTCTCCTACGAGCAGTACTTC
>TRBV6-6|TRBJ1-2|TRBD1|NA
CASSSGTGGFYGYTF
TGTGCCAGCAGTTCCGGGACAGGGGGCTTCTATGGCTACACCTTC
>TRBV27|TRBJ2-5|NA|once
CASSLIGIGGTQYF
TGTGCCAGCAGTTTAATAGGGATAGGAGGGACCCAGTACTTC
>TRBV6-6|TRBJ2-4|NA|NA
CASRSGNIQYF
TGTGCCAGCAGGTCGGGGAACATTCAGTACTTC
>TRBV2|TRBJ2-1|NA|NA
CARNVMVGEQFF
TGTGCCAGAAATGTAATGGTAGGTGAGCAGTTCTTC
>TRBV6-4|TRBJ2-1|TRBD1|NA
CASSTGQGGNEQFF
TGTGCCAGCAGCACGGGACAGGGGGGGAATGAGCAGTTCTTC
>TRBV6-5|TRBJ1-2|NA|few
CASSPQFNYGYTF
TGTGCCAGCAGCCCACAGTTCAACTATGGCTACACCTTC
>TRBV28|TRBJ2-2|NA|NA
CASSLRQGINTGELFF
TGTGCCAGCAGTTTACGCCAGGGCATAAACACCGGGGAGCTGTTTTTT
>TRBV15|TRBJ1-3|NA|NA
CATSRDKASGNTIYF
TGTGCCACCAGCAGAGATAAGGCCTCTGGAAACACCATATATTTT
>TRBV7-3|TRBJ1-5|NA|NA
CASSCGQRKQPQHF
TGTGCCAGCAGCTGCGGACAGAGGAAACAGCCCCAGCATTTT
>TRBV4-1|TRBJ2-7|TRBD2|NA
CASSQDRGSSGTYEQYF
TGCGCCAGCAGCCAAGATCGGGGGTCTAGCGGGACCTACGAGCAGTACTTC
>TRBV19|TRBJ2-7|TRBD1|NA
CASSIHRGSTYEQYF
TGTGCCAGTAGTATCCACAGGGGGTCCACCTACGAGCAGTACTTC
>TRBV4-1|TRBJ2-7|NA|once
CASSQGTMGSYEQYF
TGCGCCAGCAGCCAAGGAACAATGGGATCCTACGAGCAGTACTTC
>TRBV7-2|TRBJ2-3|TRBD2|NA
CASSPQRGRTDTQYF
TGTGCCAGCAGCCCCCAGCGGGGACGCACAGATACGCAGTATTTT
>TRBV18|TRBJ1-1|NA|NA
CASSPQAGSNTEAFF
TGTGCCAGCTCGCCCCAGGCGGGGTCGAACACTGAAGCTTTCTTT
>TRBV6-4|TRBJ1-3|NA|NA
CASSPEDGNTIYF
TGTGCCAGCAGCCCCGAGGATGGAAACACCATATATTTT
>TRBV20-1|TRBJ2-3|NA|NA
CSARSRDTQYF
TGCAGTGCTAGGTCACGGGATACGCAGTATTTT
>TRBV7-6|TRBJ2-1|TRBD2|NA
CASSLASAGGNNEQFF
TGTGCCAGCAGCTTAGCGTCAGCGGGGGGCAACAATGAGCAGTTCTTC
>TRBV30|TRBJ2-1|TRBD1|NA
CAWSGQGVRYNEQFF
TGTGCCTGGAGTGGACAGGGGGTCCGGTACAATGAGCAGTTCTTC
>TRBV7-9|TRBJ1-2|NA|NA
CASSFWTASNYGYTF
TGTGCCAGCAGCTTTTGGACAGCTTCTAACTATGGCTACACCTTC
>TRBV4-2|TRBJ2-7|NA|NA
CASSQDLRDFPYEQYF
TGTGCCAGCAGCCAAGACCTCCGGGACTTCCCCTACGAGCAGTACTTC
>TRBV7-6|TRBJ2-3|NA|NA
CASSRGGSGVQDTQYF
TGTGCCAGCAGCCGAGGCGGTAGCGGAGTGCAAGATACGCAGTATTTT
>TRBV7-8|TRBJ1-1|NA|NA
CASSLVTGNTEAFF
TGTGCCAGCAGCTTAGTAACGGGTAACACTGAAGCTTTCTTT